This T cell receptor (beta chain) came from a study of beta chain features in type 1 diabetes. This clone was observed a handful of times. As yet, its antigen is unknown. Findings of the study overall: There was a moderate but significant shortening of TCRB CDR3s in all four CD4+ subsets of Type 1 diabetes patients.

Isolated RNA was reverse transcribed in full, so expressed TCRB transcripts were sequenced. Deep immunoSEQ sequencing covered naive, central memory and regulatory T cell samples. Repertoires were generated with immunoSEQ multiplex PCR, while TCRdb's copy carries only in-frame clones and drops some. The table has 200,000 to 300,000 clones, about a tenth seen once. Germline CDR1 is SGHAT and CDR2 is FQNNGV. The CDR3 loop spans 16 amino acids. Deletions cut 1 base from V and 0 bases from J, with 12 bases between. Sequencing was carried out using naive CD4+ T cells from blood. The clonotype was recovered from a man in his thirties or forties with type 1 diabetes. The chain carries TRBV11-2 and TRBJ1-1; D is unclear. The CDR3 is CASSLVRGRVNTEAFF. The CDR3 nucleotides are TGTGCCAGCAGCTTAGTCAGAGGCCGGGTGAACACTGAAGCTTTCTTT.